This record looks at one TCR beta chain sequence and its context. Its matching antigen is unknown. The data originate from a study of cytomegalovirus exposure and HLA in healthy donors. Study observations and caveats: Confirmation in vitro established that a few CMV-associated chains were specific for CMV antigens. While the bulk of TCR sequences proved rare, some public TCRs turned up in many donors. A missense variant in DCLRE1C was later tied to TCR beta V- and J-gene trimming.

The PCR employed 60 Vbeta primers together with 13 Jbeta primers. Method: immunoSEQ multiplex PCR; TCRdb's copy keeps in-frame clones and lacks some. The sample comprises approximately 100,000 clones, roughly four fifths of which are singletons, and 1.5% to 2% rests with the top ten. Germline CDR1 and CDR2: MDHEN and SYDVKM. The length of the CDR3 is 14 residues. V dropped 4 bases and J dropped 0 bases, with 9 bases sitting between them. The study sampled nominally healthy donors, though unrecorded immune exposures were likely. The chain carries TRBV28 and TRBJ1-2, with a weak D call TRBD1 (5 bases). This sequence was found in a man aged 45-65 years in good health and CMV-seronegative. Sample: PBMCs. CDR3: CASSSGLANYGYTF. CDR3 sequence (DNA): TGTGCCAGCAGTTCGGGACTGGCTAACTATGGCTACACCTTC.